The text below deals with one T cell receptor beta chain. As for treatment: roughly 19 received Ad26.COV2.S at low or high dose, single or two shots; several received placebo; per-sample allocation not given. Samples were taken on day 63 after the first vaccine or placebo injection. Using immunoSEQ multiplex PCR, the repertoire was profiled, and TCRdb retains in-frame clones only, with some absent. Among roughly 680,000 clones listed, roughly 90% were seen once. The entry originates in a study of Ad26.COV2.S vaccination and SARS-CoV-2 variants. The ends were cut back, 5 bases at V and 5 bases at J, with 21 bases in the middle. The CDR3 has 16 residues. Germline lookup yields CDR1 SGHAT and CDR2 FQNNGV.

Material: peripheral blood, obtained in a trial of Ad26.COV2.S vaccine versus placebo. The rearrangement links TRBV11-2 to TRBJ2-5; possibly TRBD1 for D (5 bases). This clonotype was sampled from a person aged 18-65 years who received the Ad26.COV2.S COVID-19 vaccine or a placebo. The CDR3 loop reads CASSPKGNGAGETQYF. DNA for the CDR3: TGTGCCAGCAGCCCAAAAGGGAACGGCGCAGGGGAGACCCAGTACTTC.